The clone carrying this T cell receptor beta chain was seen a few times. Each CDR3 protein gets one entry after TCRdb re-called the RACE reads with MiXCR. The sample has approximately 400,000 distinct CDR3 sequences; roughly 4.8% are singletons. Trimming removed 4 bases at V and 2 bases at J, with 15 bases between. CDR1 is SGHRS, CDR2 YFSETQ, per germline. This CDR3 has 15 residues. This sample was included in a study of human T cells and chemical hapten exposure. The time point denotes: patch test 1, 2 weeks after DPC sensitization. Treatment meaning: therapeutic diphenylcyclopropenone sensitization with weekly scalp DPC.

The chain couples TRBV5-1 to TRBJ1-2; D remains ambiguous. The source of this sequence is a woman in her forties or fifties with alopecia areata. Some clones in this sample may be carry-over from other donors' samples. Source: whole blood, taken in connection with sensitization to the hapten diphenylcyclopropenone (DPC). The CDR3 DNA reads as TGCGCCAGCAGCCCAAATATCGCCTTGAACTATGGCTACACCTTC. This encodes CASSPNIALNYGYTF.